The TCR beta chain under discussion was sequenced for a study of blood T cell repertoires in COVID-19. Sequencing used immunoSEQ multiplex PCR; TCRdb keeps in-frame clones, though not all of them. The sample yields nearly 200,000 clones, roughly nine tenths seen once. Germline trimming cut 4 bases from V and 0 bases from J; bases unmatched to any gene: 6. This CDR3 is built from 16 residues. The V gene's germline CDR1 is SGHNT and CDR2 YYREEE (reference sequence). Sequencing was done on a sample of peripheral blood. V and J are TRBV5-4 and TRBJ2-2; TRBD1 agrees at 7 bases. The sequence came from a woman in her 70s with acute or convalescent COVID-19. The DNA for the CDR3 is TGTGCCAGCAGCGAGGACAGGCAAGCGAACACCGGGGAGCTGTTTTTT. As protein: CASSEDRQANTGELFF.